This paragraph reports one T cell receptor (beta chain). The data were taken from a study of blood T cell repertoires in COVID-19. The germline gives CDR1 LNHDA, CDR2 SQIVND (reference sequence). The V and J ends lost 3 bases and 5 bases respectively, with 22 bases between them. The CDR3 sequence is 17 residues long. In the authors' methods: Reference gene primer amplification in the assay estimated nucleated cell counts. Sequenced by immunoSEQ multiplex PCR; TCRdb stores in-frame clones only, minus some. V and J calls and clone size are those listed in that table; D and trimming were worked out from the DNA. The table includes 200,000 or so clones, 85% detected once.

The chain carries TRBV19 and TRBJ2-5; D might be TRBD2 (6 bases). The specimen was peripheral blood. The source of this sequence is a middle-aged man who had recovered from COVID-19. For the CDR3, the DNA is TGTGCCAGTAGTATTAGGGAGATAGGAGGGTATTTGGAGACCCAGTACTTC. As protein: CASSIREIGGYLETQYF.